This T cell receptor beta chain was retrieved from a study of cytomegalovirus exposure and HLA in healthy donors. Findings of the study overall: Earlier results showed most TCR beta V segments being productive about 87% or about 30% of the time.

Amplification used 60 Vbeta primers and 13 Jbeta primers. Generated by immunoSEQ multiplex PCR, the TCRdb table keeps only in-frame clones and is missing some. The sample records approximately 150,000 clones, around 80% being singletons. Turning to this clone: Antigen: not known.

The TCR comes from a man aged 40-49 years in good health and CMV-seronegative. Input material: PBMCs.

Here the CDR3 DNA reads TGTGCCAGCAGTCCCGACTACTCCGTGCCGGAGCAGTTCTTC. Its protein is CASSPDYSVPEQFF. J is TRBJ2-1 and V is TRBV6-5; D possibly corresponds to TRBD2 (5 bases). Germline V CDR1 and CDR2: MNHEY, SVGAGI. Trimming removed 5 bases from V and 10 bases from J, with 18 bases in between. The CDR3 totals 14 residues.